The clone carrying this T cell receptor beta chain was seen just once. Sequencing was performed with immunoSEQ multiplex PCR; in TCRdb, only in-frame clones are kept and a portion is missing. The sample includes over 35,000 clones, approximately 87% of them seen just once. This sample stems from a study of memory CD8 T cells in hepatitis C reinfection. From germline, CDR1 is SGHVS and CDR2 FQNEAQ. This CDR3 is built from 14 residues. V was clipped by 3 bases and J by 6 bases, with 14 bases between them. As to time point: peak reinfection, 3 to 8 weeks after reinfection detection. No in vitro expansion preceded TCR sequencing of the sorted cells.

Sequenced input: naive CD8+ T cells sorted from blood. The rearrangement uses TRBV7-8 and TRBJ1-1; no clear D. The receptor was derived from a man between 18 and 35 years old with hepatitis C virus infection. CDR3 coding DNA: TGTGCCAGCAGCTTGGCGGGGTCTCTGTCTGAAGCTTTCTTT. Amino acid sequence: CASSLAGSLSEAFF.